This T cell receptor beta chain was obtained from a study of CD8+ T cells in alopecia areata. Germline CDR1 SGHTA, CDR2 FQGNSA. V lost 0 bases, J lost 5 bases, and 17 bases lay in between. The CDR3 contains 16 residues. The authors extracted RNA and reverse transcribed it into cDNA as the sequencing template. Libraries were prepared by immunoSEQ multiplex PCR; TCRdb keeps only in-frame clonotypes and omits some of them. The table shows approximately 150,000 clones, with 87% occurring only once. Lesional scalp punch biopsies and peripheral blood came from alopecia areata patients. Sorting of PBMCs yielded the CD4+ and CD8+ T cells.

This chain uses TRBV7-2 with TRBJ2-7; no definite D call. Sequences were derived from CD8+ T cells sorted from blood, sampled at week 0. This clonotype was obtained from a human donor with alopecia areata. CDR3 nucleotide sequence: TGTGCCAGCAGCTTAGCGTTGGGGTTTGCAGCCGACGAGCAGTACTTC. Translated, it gives CASSLALGFAADEQYF.